The text below deals with one TCR beta chain. The record originates from a study of cytomegalovirus exposure and HLA in healthy donors. Trimming took 3 bases from V and 4 from J, leaving 16 bases between them. CDR3 length: 16 amino acids. Per germline, CDR1 SGHRS and CDR2 YFSETQ. TCRdb's copy holds only in-frame clones and misses some; the assay was immunoSEQ multiplex PCR. Here the sample spans under 250,000 clones, approximately 90% being singletons. The chain is built from TRBV5-1 and TRBJ1-4; D possibly corresponds to TRBD1 (6 bases). The receptor's source is a young woman in good health and CMV-seronegative. The specimen sequenced was PBMCs. CDR3 in DNA: TGCGCCAGCAGCTCGACAGGCTTGAGGGGTAATGAAAAACTGTTTTTT. This encodes CASSSTGLRGNEKLFF.